The clone carrying this T cell receptor beta chain occurred a few times. The V and J ends lost 5 bases and 7 bases, in that order; junction bases with no gene match: 7. This CDR3 is 14 amino acids long. The sample originates from a study of patients and donors after allogeneic stem cell transplantation. TCRdb fed the RT-PCR reads into MiXCR, producing one record per CDR3 protein. Of 30,000 to 35,000 distinct CDR3 sequences detected, almost 7% appear once; the ten largest clones hold roughly 34%. J is TRBJ2-1 and V is TRBV12-3 or TRBV12-4, with 8 bases lining up with TRBD2. Sequences were obtained from blood, either unsorted or a sorted T cell fraction (not recorded which). The sequence was collected from a human donor who was either an allogeneic HSCT recipient or a stem cell or donor lymphocyte infusion donor (not recorded which). It is not recorded whose cells these are; they may come from a transplant donor. CDR3 DNA: TGTGCCAGCAGTGTCCCGGGACTAGTGAATGAGCAGTTCTTC. Translating it yields CASSVPGLVNEQFF.